This TCR beta chain derives from a study of beta chain features in type 1 diabetes (dated by TCRdb to the late 2010s). About the investigation overall: Patients and healthy donors did not differ in mean age, gender distribution, total cell number or subset yield. A total of roughly 100,000,000 sorted cells were examined across all samples, and the number of cells per subset was strongly correlated with RNA yield. In the study, TCRB repertoires of sorted circulating CD4+ T cell subsets from recently diagnosed type 1 diabetes patients were compared with those of matched healthy donors. Whereas all 30 or so donors provided naive and central memory subsets, regulatory and stem cell-like memory subsets were isolated from just 8 patients and roughly eight healthy donors.

The High Capacity cDNA Reverse Transcription Kit was used to reverse transcribe all of the isolated RNA, meaning that expressed TCRB transcripts were what got sequenced. Deep immunoSEQ sequencing was applied to naive, central memory and regulatory T cell samples, giving an average of roughly 3.6 million total reads per sample. After sorted cells were lysed in RLT buffer, RNA was extracted with DNase-treated RNeasy Micro or Mini kits, with the choice depending on cell number. To prevent cross-contamination, each cell subset was processed individually, whereas patient and healthy donor samples were processed jointly. TCRB sequences were amplified from cDNA with the immunoSEQ multiplex PCR, producing 87-bp fragments spanning the CDR3 region. Sequencing of the amplicons was done on the Illumina HiSeq platform. Per the original workflow: Synthetic template baselines were used to correct PCR bias computationally, reads within Hamming distance 2 were collapsed, and singletons that could not be merged were discarded. Reads were aligned against IMGT to assign V, D and J genes, CDR3 length and insertions or deletions at six rearrangement sites. Within each subset, clonotype counts were normalized to sorted cell number, and only after that were true diversity and Gini coefficients computed with the tcR R package. The overlap coefficient, calculated on TCRB nucleotide sequences, was used to quantify repertoire sharing. As a proxy for the pre-selection repertoire, out-of-frame TCRB sequences from naive cells were analyzed. The clones in this table, taken by TCRdb from immuneACCESS, are in-frame only. Not every clone is retained; where verified, under half of the shortfall comes from an unresolved V gene, and the cause of the rest is unknown. The DNA was the basis for D and trimming; V, J and clone size are from that table. This sample gives fewer than 350,000 clones in total; approximately 16% of them show up just once. The ten largest clones represent around 0.015% of the sample.

Paper-wide results and their limitations: Only small numbers of individuals were included in the HLA sub-analyses, which left unresolved whether HLA type had any influence on TCRB rearrangement. PCR might favor shorter templates, but patient and control samples were amplified and corrected together, so any skew would affect both groups equally. Naive, central memory and regulatory TCRB repertoires appeared to be more similar among patients than among healthy donors. Because cDNA was sequenced instead of genomic DNA, activated cells with high expression could be over-represented, although the groups did not differ in activation or CD3 levels. Type 1 diabetes patients showed a moderate but significant shortening of TCRB CDR3 length in all four CD4+ subsets. At VDJ recombination sites, patients with type 1 diabetes made fewer insertions and deleted more nucleotides, a pattern implying thymic rearrangement abnormalities.

This clone was observed a handful of times. The target of this receptor is not known. No much larger clonotype is one base removed from it; base qualities were not supplied. From each donor, a single peripheral blood sample of about 110 mL on average was drawn into heparinised tubes. A BD FACSAria II was used to sort naive, central memory, regulatory and stem cell-like memory CD4+ T cells with a panel that included CD45RO, CCR7, CD25, CD127, CD95 and CD27. A purity above 95% was achieved for all sorted populations. PBMCs were isolated right away by Lymphoprep density gradient centrifugation and were stained directly, without culture. So that batch effects would be minimized, each experiment stained and sorted samples in pairs, pairing one healthy donor with one patient. The CDR3 has 16 amino acids, counting the end cysteine and phenylalanine. The sequence is cut down to CDR3 DNA, 48 bases in frame from base 1. V is cut by 5 bases and J by 6 bases, and the space between the germline ends is 19 bases. From a lookup of the germline V gene, CDR1 and CDR2 are SGHAT and FQNNGV.

This sequence uses TRBV11-2 and TRBJ2-2, with no confidently assigned D gene. The sequencing input was naive CD4+ T cells from blood. The label giving this sample's cell subset or site can be read as: true naive CD4+ T cells. The clonotype originates from a man younger than 35 with type 1 diabetes. The bases are TGTGCCAGCAGCCCCACCGGTTTTACAGTAGCCGGGGAGCTGTTTTTT. It is translated as CASSPTGFTVAGELFF.